This TCR beta chain came from a study of blood T cells in healthy people across ages. Study-level results: The CMV status of each donor remained undetermined, and this could have confounded shifts in expanded clonotypes.

Trimming removed 3 bases from V and 10 bases from J; junction bases left unmatched: 7. Germline assignment: CDR1 DFQATT and CDR2 SNEGSKA (reference sequence). This CDR3 spans 14 amino acids. As to this clonotype: Its antigen is still unknown.

A sample-barcoded 5' primer and a J-beta primer mix were used in a second PCR of roughly 6 to 11 cycles. TCRdb re-analysed the 5' RACE reads in MiXCR, keeping a single row per CDR3 protein. The sample shows about 380,000 distinct CDR3 sequences, about 49% of them seen only once. Sequencing used blood. V usage is TRBV20-1 and J usage is TRBJ1-6, with 9 bases identical to TRBD1. This TCR was sampled from a man between 60 and 75 years old in good health. CDR3 in DNA: TGCAGTGCTAGGGGACAGGGATTCGGCTCACCCCTCCACTTT. This codes for CSARGQGFGSPLHF.